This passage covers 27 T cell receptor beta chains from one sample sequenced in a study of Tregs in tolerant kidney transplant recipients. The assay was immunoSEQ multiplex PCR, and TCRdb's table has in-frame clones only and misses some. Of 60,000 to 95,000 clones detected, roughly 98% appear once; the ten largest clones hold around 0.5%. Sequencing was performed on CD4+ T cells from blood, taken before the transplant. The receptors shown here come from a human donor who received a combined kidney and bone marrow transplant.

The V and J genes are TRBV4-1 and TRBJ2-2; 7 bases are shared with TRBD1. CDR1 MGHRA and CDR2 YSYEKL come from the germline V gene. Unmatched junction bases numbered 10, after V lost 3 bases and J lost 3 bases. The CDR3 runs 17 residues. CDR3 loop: CASSHAPGQAYTGELFF. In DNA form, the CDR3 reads TGCGCCAGCAGCCACGCCCCAGGACAGGCATACACCGGGGAGCTGTTTTTT.

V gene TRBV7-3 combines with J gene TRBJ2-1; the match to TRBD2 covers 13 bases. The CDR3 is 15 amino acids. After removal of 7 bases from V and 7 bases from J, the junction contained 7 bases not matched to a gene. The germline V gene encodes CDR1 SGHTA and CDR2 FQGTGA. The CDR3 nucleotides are TGTGCCAGCACCCAGGGACTAGCGGGAAGTAATGAGCAGTTCTTC. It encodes CASTQGLAGSNEQFF.

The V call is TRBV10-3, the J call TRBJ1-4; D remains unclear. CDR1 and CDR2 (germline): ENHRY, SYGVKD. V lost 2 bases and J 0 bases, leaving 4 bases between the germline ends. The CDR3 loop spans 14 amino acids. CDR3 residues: CAISEQATNEKLFF. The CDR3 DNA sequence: TGTGCCATCAGTGAGCAGGCAACTAATGAAAAACTGTTTTTT.

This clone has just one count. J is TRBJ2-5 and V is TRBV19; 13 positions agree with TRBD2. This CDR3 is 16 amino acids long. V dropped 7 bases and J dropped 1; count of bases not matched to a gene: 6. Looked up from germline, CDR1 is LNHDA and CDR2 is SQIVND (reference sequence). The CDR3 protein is CASTMGLAGTQETQYF. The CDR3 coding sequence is TGTGCCAGTACTATGGGACTAGCGGGAACCCAAGAGACCCAGTACTTC.

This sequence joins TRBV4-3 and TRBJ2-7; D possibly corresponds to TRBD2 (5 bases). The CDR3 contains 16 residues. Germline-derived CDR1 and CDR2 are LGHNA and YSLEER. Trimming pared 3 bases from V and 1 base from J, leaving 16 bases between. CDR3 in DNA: TGCGCCAGCAGCCAGAGGACGCGGGCCAGGTCCTACGAGCAGTACTTC. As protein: CASSQRTRARSYEQYF.

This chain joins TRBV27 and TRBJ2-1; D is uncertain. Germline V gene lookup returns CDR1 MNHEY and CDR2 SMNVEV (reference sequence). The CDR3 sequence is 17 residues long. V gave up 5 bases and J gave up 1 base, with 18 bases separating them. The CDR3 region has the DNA TGTGCCAGCAGTGCCAAACCGACCGGGTATTCCTACAATGAGCAGTTCTTC. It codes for CASSAKPTGYSYNEQFF.

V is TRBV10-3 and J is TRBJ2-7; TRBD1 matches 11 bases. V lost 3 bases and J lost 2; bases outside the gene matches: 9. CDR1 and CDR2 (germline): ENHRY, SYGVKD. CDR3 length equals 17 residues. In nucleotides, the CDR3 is TGTGCCATCAGTGACACTGCGGGGACAGGGGGAACCTACGAGCAGTACTTC. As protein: CAISDTAGTGGTYEQYF.

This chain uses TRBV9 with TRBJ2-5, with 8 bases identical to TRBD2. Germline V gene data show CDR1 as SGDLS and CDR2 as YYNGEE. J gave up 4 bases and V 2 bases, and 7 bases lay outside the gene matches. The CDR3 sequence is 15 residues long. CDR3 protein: CASSVSGIRLETQYF. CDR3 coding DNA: TGTGCCAGCAGCGTTAGCGGGATAAGGTTAGAGACCCAGTACTTC.

The CDR3 protein is CATTGGQSPLHF. The CDR3 nucleotides read TGTGCCACTACAGGGGGCCAGTCACCCCTCCACTTT. This sequence joins TRBV2 and TRBJ1-6, with 9 bases aligning to TRBD1. CDR1 is SNHLY and CDR2 is FYNNEI in the germline V gene. The V and J ends lost 10 bases and 10 bases, in that order; junction bases with no gene match: 5. CDR3 length: 12 residues.

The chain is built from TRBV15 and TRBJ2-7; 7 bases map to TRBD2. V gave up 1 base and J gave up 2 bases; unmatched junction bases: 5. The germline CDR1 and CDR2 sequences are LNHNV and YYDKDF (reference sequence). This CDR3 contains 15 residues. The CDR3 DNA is TGTGCCACCAGCAGAGGGCTAGCGGAAACCTACGAGCAGTACTTC. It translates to CATSRGLAETYEQYF.

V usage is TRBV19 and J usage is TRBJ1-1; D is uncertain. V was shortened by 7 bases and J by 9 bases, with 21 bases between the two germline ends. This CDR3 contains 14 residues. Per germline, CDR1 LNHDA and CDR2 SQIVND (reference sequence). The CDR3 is CASISWIRGLQAFF. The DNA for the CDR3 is TGTGCCAGTATTTCTTGGATCCGGGGTCTCCAAGCTTTCTTT.

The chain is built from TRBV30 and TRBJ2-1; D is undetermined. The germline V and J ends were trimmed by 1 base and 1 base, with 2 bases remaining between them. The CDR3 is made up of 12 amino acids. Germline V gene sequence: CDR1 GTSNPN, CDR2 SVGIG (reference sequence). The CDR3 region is CAWSASYNEQFF. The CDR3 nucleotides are TGTGCCTGGAGTGCGTCCTACAATGAGCAGTTCTTC. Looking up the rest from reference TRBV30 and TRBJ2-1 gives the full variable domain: SQTIHQWPATLVQPVGSPLSLECTVEGTSNPNLYWYRQAAGRGLQLLFYSVGIGQISSEVPQNLSASRPQDRQFILSSKKLLLSDSGFYLCAWSASYNEQFFGPGTRLTVL.

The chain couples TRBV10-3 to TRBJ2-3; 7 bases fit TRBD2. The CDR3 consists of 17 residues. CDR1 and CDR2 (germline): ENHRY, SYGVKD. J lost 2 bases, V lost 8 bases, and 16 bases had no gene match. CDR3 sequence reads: CAIGGDLASGPTDTQYF. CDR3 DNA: TGTGCCATCGGGGGGGACCTGGCTAGCGGACCCACAGATACGCAGTATTTT.

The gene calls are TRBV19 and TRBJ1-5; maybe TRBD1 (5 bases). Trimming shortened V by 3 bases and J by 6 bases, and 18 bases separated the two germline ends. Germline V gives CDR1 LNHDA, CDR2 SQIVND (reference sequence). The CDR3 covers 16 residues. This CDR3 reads CASSMQGLLPSQPQHF. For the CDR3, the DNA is TGTGCCAGTAGTATGCAGGGACTACTCCCCAGTCAGCCCCAGCATTTT.

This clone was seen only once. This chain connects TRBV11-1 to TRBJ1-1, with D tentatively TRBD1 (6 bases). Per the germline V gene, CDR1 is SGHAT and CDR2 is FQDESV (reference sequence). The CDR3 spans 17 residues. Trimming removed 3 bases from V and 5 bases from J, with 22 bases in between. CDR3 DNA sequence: TGTGCCAGCAGCTTTGGGGTTGCTCGGGGGGGCATGACTGAAGCTTTCTTT. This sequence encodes CASSFGVARGGMTEAFF.

The CDR3 reads CASSQVAGGPGETQYF. CDR3 DNA sequence: TGTGCCAGCAGCCAGGTAGCGGGAGGGCCTGGAGAGACCCAGTACTTC. The chain recombines TRBV4-2 with TRBJ2-5; TRBD2 aligns across 11 bases. The J segment lost 4 bases and the V segment lost 3 bases, leaving 7 bases of the junction unmatched. Germline loops: CDR1 LGHNA, CDR2 YNFKEQ. The CDR3 totals 16 residues.

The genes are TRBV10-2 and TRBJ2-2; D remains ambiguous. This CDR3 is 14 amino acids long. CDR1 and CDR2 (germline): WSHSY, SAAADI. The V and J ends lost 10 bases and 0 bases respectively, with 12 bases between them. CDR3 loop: CATLPTPNTGELFF. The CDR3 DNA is TGCGCCACCCTGCCGACTCCGAACACCGGGGAGCTGTTTTTT.

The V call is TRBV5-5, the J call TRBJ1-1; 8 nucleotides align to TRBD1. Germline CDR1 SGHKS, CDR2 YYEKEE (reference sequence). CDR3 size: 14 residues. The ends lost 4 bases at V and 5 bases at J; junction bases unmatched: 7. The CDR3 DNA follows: TGTGCCAGCAGCCGCGGACAGGGAGGGACTGAAGCTTTCTTT. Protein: CASSRGQGGTEAFF.

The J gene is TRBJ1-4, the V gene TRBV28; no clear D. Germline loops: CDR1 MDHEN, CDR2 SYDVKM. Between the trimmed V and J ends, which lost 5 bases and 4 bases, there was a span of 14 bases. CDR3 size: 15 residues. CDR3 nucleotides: TGTGCCAGCAGTACCATAGATAGAAGTAATGAAAAACTGTTTTTT. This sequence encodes CASSTIDRSNEKLFF.

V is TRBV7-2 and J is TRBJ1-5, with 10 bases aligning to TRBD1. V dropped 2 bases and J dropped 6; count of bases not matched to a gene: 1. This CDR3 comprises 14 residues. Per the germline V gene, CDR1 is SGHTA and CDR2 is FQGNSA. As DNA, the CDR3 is TGTGCCAGCAGCTTAAGGACAGGGGGTCAGCCCCAGCATTTT. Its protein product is CASSLRTGGQPQHF.

The CDR3 DNA is TGCAGCGCTCAAATTAGCTCCTACGAGCAGTACTTC. Its protein product is CSAQISSYEQYF. This chain joins TRBV29-1 and TRBJ2-7; D not certain. The CDR3 has 12 residues. Germline lookup yields CDR1 SQVTM and CDR2 ANQGSEA. The ends were cut back, 7 bases at V and 0 bases at J, with 10 bases in the middle.

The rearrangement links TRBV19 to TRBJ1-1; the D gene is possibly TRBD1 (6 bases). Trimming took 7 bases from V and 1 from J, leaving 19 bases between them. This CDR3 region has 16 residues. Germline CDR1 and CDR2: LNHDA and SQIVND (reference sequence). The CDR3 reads CASKHRDYGQNTEAFF. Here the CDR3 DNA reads TGTGCCAGTAAGCACAGGGACTATGGGCAGAACACTGAAGCTTTCTTT.

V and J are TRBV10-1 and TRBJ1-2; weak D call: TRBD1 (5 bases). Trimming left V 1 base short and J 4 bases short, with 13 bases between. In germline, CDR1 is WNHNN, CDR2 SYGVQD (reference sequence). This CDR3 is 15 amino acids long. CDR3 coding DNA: TGCGCCAGCAGTGAGTGTCCAGACAGATCCTATGGCTACACCTTC. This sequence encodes CASSECPDRSYGYTF.

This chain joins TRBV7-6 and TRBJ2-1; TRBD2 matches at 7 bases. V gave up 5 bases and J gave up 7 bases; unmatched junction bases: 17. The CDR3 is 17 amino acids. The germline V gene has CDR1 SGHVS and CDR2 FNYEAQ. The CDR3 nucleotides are TGTGCCAGCAGCCAGTACCCCGGGACTACAACCCTGAATGAGCAGTTCTTC. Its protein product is CASSQYPGTTTLNEQFF. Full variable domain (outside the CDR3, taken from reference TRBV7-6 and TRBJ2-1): GAGVSQSPRYKVTKRGQDVALRCDPISGHVSLYWYRQALGQGPEFLTYFNYEAQQDKSGLPNDRFSAERPEGSISTLTIQRTEQRDSAMYRCASSQYPGTTTLNEQFFGPGTRLTVL.

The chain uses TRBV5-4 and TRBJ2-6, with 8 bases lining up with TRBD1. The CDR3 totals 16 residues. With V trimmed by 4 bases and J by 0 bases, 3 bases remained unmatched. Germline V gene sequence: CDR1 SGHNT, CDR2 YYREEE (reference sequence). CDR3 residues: CASSLGQGSGANVLTF. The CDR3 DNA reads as TGTGCCAGCAGCCTTGGACAGGGCTCTGGGGCCAACGTCCTGACTTTC. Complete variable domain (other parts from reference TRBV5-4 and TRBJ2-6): ETGVTQSPTHLIKTRGQQVTLRCSSQSGHNTVSWYQQALGQGPQFIFQYYREEENGRGNFPPRFSGLQFPNYSSELNVNALELDDSALYLCASSLGQGSGANVLTFGAGSRLTVL.

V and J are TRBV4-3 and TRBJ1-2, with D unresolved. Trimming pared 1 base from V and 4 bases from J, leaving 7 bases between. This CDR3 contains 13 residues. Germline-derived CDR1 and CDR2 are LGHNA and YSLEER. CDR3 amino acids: CASSQVNSYGYTF. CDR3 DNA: TGCGCCAGCAGCCAAGTGAACAGCTATGGCTACACCTTC.

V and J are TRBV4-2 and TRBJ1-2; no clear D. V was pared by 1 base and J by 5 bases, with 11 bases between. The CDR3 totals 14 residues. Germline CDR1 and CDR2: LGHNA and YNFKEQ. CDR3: CASSQVEDVYGYTF. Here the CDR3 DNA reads TGTGCCAGCAGCCAAGTGGAGGACGTTTATGGCTACACCTTC.